This T cell receptor (beta chain) was found in a study of blood T cell repertoires in COVID-19 (dated by TCRdb to the early 2020s). Turning to the overall study: The collaborator samples originated in the United States, Italy and Spain and spanned the acute and convalescent phases of COVID-19. The material from the prospective study consisted of cDNA or gDNA derived from T cells, B-cell-depleted T cells, or PBMCs. Deeply sampled blood TCRbeta repertoires from subjects exposed to, actively infected with, or recovered from COVID-19 were included in the dataset. The repertoires were made available in a free public database intended to serve as a resource for research on the immune response to SARS-CoV-2. The samples were drawn from the first 160 participants of the ongoing ImmuneRACE study and from over a thousand subjects provided by 6 global collaborators. The sample metadata nearly always contained a de-identified subject ID, COVID-19 status, age in years and sex. Where HLA class I and class II types were available, the types were taken from metadata supplied by the sample provider, not from assay-based typing. General findings and caveats noted by the study authors: Clinical and demographic metadata were provided uncurated, with the amount varying by source and participant.

Collaborating institutions collected whole blood in K2EDTA tubes following their own protocols. Collaborator samples were shipped for TCRbeta analysis as frozen whole blood, isolated PBMCs, or DNA extracted from either sample type. The immunoSEQ Assay, a bias-controlled multiplex PCR, was used to amplify TCRbeta CDR3 regions from genomic DNA. The source study handled its data this way. Within the assay, amplification of reference gene primers was used to estimate how many nucleated cells each sample contained. To quantify the absolute abundance of each unique TCRbeta CDR3 rearrangement, sequence reads were collapsed and filtered. For each sample, productive Simpson clonality was calculated as the square root of Simpson's diversity index across productive rearrangements. TCRdb took over this immuneACCESS table, retaining in-frame rearrangements with V and J assigned. Such tables are incomplete; in checked studies, under half of the missing clones stem from an unresolved V gene, and the remainder is unexplained. V and J calls and clone size are those listed in that table; D and trimming were worked out from the DNA. Recorded for this sample are some 130,000 clones; 65% to 85% of them occurred a single time. Approximately 2% of the sample comes from the top ten.

The CDR3 spans 15 residues, from the cysteine through the phenylalanine. Solely the CDR3 DNA is kept, with 45 bases framed from the first base. CDR1 SGHRS and CDR2 YFSETQ are derived from the germline V gene. V is trimmed back by 0 bases and J by 6 bases, and the junction contains 5 bases that no gene match accounts for. Details on this clone: Its recognized antigen is unknown. It has no much larger one-base neighbor in the sample; base qualities were not kept.

The source material was peripheral blood. The chain was built from TRBV5-1 and TRBJ2-1; the central 8 bases match TRBD1. This sequence was found in a man between 65 and 85 years old with acute or convalescent COVID-19. The CDR3 reads CASSLAQGAVNEQFF. The nucleotide sequence is TGCGCCAGCAGCTTGGCCCAGGGGGCGGTCAATGAGCAGTTCTTC.